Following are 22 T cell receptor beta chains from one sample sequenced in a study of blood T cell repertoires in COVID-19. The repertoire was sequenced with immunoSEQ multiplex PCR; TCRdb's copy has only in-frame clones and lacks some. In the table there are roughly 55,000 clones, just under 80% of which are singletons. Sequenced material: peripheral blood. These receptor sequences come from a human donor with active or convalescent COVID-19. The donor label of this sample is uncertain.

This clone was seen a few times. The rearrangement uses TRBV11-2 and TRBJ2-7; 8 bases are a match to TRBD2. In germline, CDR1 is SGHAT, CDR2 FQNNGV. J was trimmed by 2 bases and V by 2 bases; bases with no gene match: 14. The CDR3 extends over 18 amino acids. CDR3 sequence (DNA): TGTGCCAGCAGCTTAATAAGGGTAGCGGGATTAGTACCCTACGAGCAGTACTTC. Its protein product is CASSLIRVAGLVPYEQYF. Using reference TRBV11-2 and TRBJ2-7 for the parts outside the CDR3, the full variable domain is EAGVAQSPRYKIIEKRQSVAFWCNPISGHATLYWYQQILGQGPKLLIQFQNNGVVDDSQLPKDRFSAERLKGVDSTLKIQPAKLEDSAVYLCASSLIRVAGLVPYEQYFGPGTRLTVT.

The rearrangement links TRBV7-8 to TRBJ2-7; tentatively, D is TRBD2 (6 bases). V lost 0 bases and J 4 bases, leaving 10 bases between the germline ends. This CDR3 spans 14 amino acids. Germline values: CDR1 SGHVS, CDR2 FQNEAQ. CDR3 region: CASSLAHGSYEQYF. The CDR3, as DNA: TGTGCCAGCAGCTTAGCCCACGGGAGTTACGAGCAGTACTTC.

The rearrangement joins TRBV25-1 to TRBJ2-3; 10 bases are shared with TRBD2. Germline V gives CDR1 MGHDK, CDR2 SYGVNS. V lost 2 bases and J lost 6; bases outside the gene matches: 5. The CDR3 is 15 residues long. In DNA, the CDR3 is TGTGCCAGCAGTGAACTAGCGGGGGACTGGGATACGCAGTATTTT. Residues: CASSELAGDWDTQYF.

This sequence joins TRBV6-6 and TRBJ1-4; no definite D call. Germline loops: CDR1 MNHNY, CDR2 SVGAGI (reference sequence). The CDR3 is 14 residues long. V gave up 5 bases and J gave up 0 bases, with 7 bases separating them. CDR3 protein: CASSPVATNEKLFF. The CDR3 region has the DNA TGTGCCAGCAGTCCAGTTGCAACTAATGAAAAACTGTTTTTT.

The CDR3 sequence: CASSLAGLAGNTGELFF. The CDR3 region has the DNA TGTGCCAGCAGCTTAGCGGGGCTAGCGGGGAACACCGGGGAGCTGTTTTTT. V usage is TRBV7-6 and J usage is TRBJ2-2, with 8 bases aligning to TRBD2. With V trimmed by 0 bases and J by 1 base, 4 bases remained unmatched. This CDR3 has 17 residues. Germline CDR1 is SGHVS and CDR2 is FNYEAQ. The whole variable domain, remainder taken from reference TRBV7-6 and TRBJ2-2, is GAGVSQSPRYKVTKRGQDVALRCDPISGHVSLYWYRQALGQGPEFLTYFNYEAQQDKSGLPNDRFSAERPEGSISTLTIQRTEQRDSAMYRCASSLAGLAGNTGELFFGEGSRLTVL.

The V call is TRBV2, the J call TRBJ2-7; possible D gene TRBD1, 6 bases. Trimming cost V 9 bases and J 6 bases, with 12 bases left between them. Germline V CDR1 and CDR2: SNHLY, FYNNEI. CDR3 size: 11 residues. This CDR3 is CASQGYSEQYF. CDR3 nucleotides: TGTGCCAGTCAGGGGTATTCCGAGCAGTACTTC.

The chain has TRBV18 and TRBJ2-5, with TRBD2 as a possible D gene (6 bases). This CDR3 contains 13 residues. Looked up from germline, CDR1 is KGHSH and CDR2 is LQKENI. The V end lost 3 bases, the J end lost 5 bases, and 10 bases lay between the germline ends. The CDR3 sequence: CASSPLREETQYF. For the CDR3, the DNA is TGTGCCAGCTCACCCCTCCGGGAGGAGACCCAGTACTTC.

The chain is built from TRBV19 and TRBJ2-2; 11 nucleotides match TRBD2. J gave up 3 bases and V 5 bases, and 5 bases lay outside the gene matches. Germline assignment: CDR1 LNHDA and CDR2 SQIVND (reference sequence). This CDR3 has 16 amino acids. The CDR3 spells CASSPHSGRDTGELFF. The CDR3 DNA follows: TGTGCCAGTAGTCCCCATAGCGGGAGGGACACCGGGGAGCTGTTTTTT.

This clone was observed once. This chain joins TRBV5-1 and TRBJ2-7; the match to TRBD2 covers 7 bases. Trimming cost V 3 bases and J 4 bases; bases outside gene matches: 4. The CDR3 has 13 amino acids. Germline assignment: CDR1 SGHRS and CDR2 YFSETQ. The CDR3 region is CASSSAGVYEQYF. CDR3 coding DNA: TGCGCCAGCAGCTCTGCGGGAGTATACGAGCAGTACTTC. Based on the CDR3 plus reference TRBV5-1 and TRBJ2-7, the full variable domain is KAGVTQTPRYLIKTRGQQVTLSCSPISGHRSVSWYQQTPGQGLQFLFEYFSETQRNKGNFPGRFSGRQFSNSRSEMNVSTLELGDSALYLCASSSAGVYEQYFGPGTRLTVT.

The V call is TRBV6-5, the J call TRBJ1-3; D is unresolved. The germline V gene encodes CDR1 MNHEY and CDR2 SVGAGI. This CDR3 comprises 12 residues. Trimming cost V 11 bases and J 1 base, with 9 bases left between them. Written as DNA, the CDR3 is TGTGCCTCCTGGAGTTCTGGAAACACCATATATTTT. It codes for CASWSSGNTIYF.

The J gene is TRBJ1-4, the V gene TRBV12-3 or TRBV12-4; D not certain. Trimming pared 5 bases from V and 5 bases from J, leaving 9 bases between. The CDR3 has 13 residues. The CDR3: CASSPRSNEKLFF. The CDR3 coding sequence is TGTGCCAGCAGTCCTCGTAGCAATGAAAAACTGTTTTTT.

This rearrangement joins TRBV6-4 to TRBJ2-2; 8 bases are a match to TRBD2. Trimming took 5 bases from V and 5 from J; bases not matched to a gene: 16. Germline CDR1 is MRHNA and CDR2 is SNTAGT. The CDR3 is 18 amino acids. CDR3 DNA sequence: TGTGCCAGCAGTACTTCCCCACCCGCGGGAGGTCAGACCGGGGAGCTGTTTTTT. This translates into CASSTSPPAGGQTGELFF.

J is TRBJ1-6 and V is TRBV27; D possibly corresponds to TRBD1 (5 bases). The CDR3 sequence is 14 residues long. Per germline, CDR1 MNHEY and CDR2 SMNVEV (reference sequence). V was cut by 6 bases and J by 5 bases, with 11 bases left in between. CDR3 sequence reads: CASSKDTNNSPLHF. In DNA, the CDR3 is TGTGCCAGCAGCAAGGACACAAATAATTCACCCCTCCACTTT.

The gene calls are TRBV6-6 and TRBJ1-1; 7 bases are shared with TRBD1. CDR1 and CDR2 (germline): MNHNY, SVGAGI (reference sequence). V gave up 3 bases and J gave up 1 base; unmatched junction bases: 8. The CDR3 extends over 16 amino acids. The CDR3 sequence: CASSYSKGAANTEAFF. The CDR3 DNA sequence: TGTGCCAGCAGTTATTCGAAGGGGGCAGCGAACACTGAAGCTTTCTTT.

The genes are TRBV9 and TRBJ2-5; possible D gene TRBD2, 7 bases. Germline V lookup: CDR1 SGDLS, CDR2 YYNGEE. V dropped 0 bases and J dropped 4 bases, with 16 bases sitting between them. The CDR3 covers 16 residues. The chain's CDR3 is CASSVVGASGLETQYF. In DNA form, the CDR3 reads TGTGCCAGCAGCGTAGTGGGGGCTAGCGGCTTAGAGACCCAGTACTTC.

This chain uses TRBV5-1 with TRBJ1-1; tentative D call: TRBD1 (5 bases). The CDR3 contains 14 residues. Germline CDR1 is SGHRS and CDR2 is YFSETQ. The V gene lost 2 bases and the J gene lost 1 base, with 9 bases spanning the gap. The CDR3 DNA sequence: TGCGCCAGCAGCTTCGGGGGGGAGAACACTGAAGCTTTCTTT. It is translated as CASSFGGENTEAFF.

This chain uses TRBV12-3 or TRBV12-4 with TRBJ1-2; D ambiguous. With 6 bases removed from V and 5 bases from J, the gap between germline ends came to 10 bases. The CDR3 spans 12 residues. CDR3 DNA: TGTGCCAGCAGCCAGGCCTTATATGGCTACACCTTC. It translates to CASSQALYGYTF.

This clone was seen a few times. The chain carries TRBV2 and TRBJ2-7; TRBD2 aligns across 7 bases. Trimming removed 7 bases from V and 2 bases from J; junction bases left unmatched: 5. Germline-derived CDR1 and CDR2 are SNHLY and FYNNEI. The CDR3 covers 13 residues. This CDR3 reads CASNQRGTYEQYF. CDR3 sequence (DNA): TGTGCCAGCAACCAGCGGGGTACCTACGAGCAGTACTTC. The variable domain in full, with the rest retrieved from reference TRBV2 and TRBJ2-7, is EPEVTQTPSHQVTQMGQEVILRCVPISNHLYFYWYRQILGQKVEFLVSFYNNEISEKSEIFDDQFSVERPDGSNFTLKIRSTKLEDSAMYFCASNQRGTYEQYFGPGTRLTVT.

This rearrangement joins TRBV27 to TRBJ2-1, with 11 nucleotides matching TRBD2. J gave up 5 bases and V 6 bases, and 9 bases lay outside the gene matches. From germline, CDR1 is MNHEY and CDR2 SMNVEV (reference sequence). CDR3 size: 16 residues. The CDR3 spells CASRNLAGGPHNEQFF. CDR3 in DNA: TGTGCCAGCAGGAATTTAGCGGGAGGGCCCCACAATGAGCAGTTCTTC.

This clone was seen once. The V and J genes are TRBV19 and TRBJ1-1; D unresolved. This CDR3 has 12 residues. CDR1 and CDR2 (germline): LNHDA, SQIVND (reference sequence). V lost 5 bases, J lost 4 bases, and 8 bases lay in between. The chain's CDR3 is CASSPSGTEAFF. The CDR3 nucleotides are TGTGCCAGTAGTCCCTCGGGCACTGAAGCTTTCTTT.

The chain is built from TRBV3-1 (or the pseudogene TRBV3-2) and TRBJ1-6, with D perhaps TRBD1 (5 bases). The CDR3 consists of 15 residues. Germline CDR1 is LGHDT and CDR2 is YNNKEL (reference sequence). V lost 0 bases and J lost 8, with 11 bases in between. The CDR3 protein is CASSQDSGAYSPLHF. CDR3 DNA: TGTGCCAGCAGCCAAGATAGTGGGGCGTATTCACCCCTCCACTTT.

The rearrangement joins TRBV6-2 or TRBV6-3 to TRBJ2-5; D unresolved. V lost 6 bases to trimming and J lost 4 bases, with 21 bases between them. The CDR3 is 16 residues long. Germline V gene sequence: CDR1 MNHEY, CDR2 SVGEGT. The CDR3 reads CASSLTTRIPPETQYF. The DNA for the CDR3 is TGTGCCAGCAGCCTCACCACACGTATCCCCCCAGAGACCCAGTACTTC.